A single sample gave rise to the 31 T cell receptor beta chains below, sequenced in a study of T cells after yellow fever vaccination. Using its own MiXCR run on the 5' RACE reads, TCRdb lists one record per CDR3 protein. The sample holds approximately 550,000 distinct CDR3 sequences, approximately 12% seen once. Material: PBMCs, obtained on the day of the yellow fever booster vaccination. These TCRs come from a man between 25 and 39 years old who received the YFV17D yellow fever vaccine.

The CDR3 nucleotides are TGTGCCACCAGTGATTTACTAGTCAGTGAGCAGTTCTTC. This sequence encodes CATSDLLVSEQFF. The V and J genes are TRBV24-1 and TRBJ2-1; D is possibly TRBD2 (5 bases). The CDR3 loop spans 13 amino acids. V was clipped by 1 base and J by 9 bases, with 9 bases between them. Germline lookup yields CDR1 KGHDR and CDR2 SFDVKD.

This clonotype was counted between two and nine times. The chain employs TRBV24-1 and TRBJ2-3; D is perhaps TRBD1 (6 bases). Germline CDR1 is KGHDR and CDR2 is SFDVKD. Trimming stripped 5 bases from V and 0 bases from J, with 8 bases between. This CDR3 is 14 amino acids long. The CDR3 coding sequence is TGTGCCACCAGTGGGACAGCTAGCACAGATACGCAGTATTTT. This codes for CATSGTASTDTQYF.

This chain links TRBV9 with TRBJ2-1; D may match TRBD1 or TRBD2 (7 bases each). The CDR3 extends over 16 amino acids. CDR1 SGDLS and CDR2 YYNGEE come from the germline V gene. The V gene lost 0 bases and the J gene lost 3 bases, with 13 bases spanning the gap. CDR3 loop: CASSVGGGQNYNEQFF. The CDR3 DNA follows: TGTGCCAGCAGCGTAGGGGGGGGACAGAACTACAATGAGCAGTTCTTC.

In its sample, this clonotype was seen a few times. The chain recombines TRBV6-5 with TRBJ2-4, with TRBD1 matching 7 bases. The CDR3 sequence is 13 residues long. The germline CDR1 and CDR2 sequences are MNHEY and SVGAGI. V gave up 5 bases and J gave up 4 bases; unmatched junction bases: 2. The CDR3, as DNA: TGTGCCAGCAGTCCGACAGGGAAAAACATTCAGTACTTC. Protein product: CASSPTGKNIQYF.

The chain uses TRBV5-4 and TRBJ2-1; D might be TRBD2 (5 bases). Between the trimmed V and J ends, which lost 7 bases and 10 bases, there was a span of 12 bases. From germline, CDR1 is SGHNT and CDR2 YYREEE (reference sequence). CDR3 size: 11 residues. In DNA form, the CDR3 reads TGTGCCAGCCACGGGGAGCGGGAGCAGTTCTTC. Protein: CASHGEREQFF.

This chain links TRBV25-1 with TRBJ1-2, with no clear D. The CDR3 has 19 residues. Germline lookup yields CDR1 MGHDK and CDR2 SYGVNS. Deletions cut 0 bases from V and 0 bases from J, with 20 bases between. The CDR3 sequence: CASSEYFGRIEDSNYGYTF. The CDR3 nucleotides read TGTGCCAGCAGTGAATACTTCGGACGGATAGAGGATTCTAACTATGGCTACACCTTC.

This rearrangement joins TRBV19 to TRBJ2-1; perhaps TRBD2 as D (6 bases). This CDR3 contains 14 residues. Germline V gene sequence: CDR1 LNHDA, CDR2 SQIVND (reference sequence). Trimming stripped 8 bases from V and 2 bases from J, with 13 bases between. The CDR3 DNA reads as TGTGCCAGTCGACCGGGAGTCCCCTACAATGAGCAGTTCTTC. This translates into CASRPGVPYNEQFF.

This clonotype was counted only a few times. This chain uses TRBV24-1 with TRBJ2-5; D is perhaps TRBD1 or TRBD2 (5 bases each). Between the trimmed V and J ends, which lost 3 bases and 5 bases, there was a span of 15 bases. The CDR3 contains 15 residues. Germline V gene data show CDR1 as KGHDR and CDR2 as SFDVKD. The CDR3 bases are TGTGCCACCAGTGATCGGGGCGCCGGTAGGGAGACCCAGTACTTC. This gives the protein CATSDRGAGRETQYF.

This clonotype appeared a few times. The V call is TRBV23-1, the J call TRBJ1-1; D may be TRBD1 (6 bases). TRBV23-1 is known as an ORF, though its function is uncertain. The CDR3 covers 17 residues. V gave up 0 bases and J gave up 3 bases, with 17 bases separating them. DNA for the CDR3: TGCGCCAGCAGTCAATCACAGGACGGACAGTCTGACACTGAAGCTTTCTTT. This codes for CASSQSQDGQSDTEAFF.

V is TRBV15 and J is TRBJ2-1, with 8 bases lining up with TRBD2. This CDR3 spans 18 amino acids. Germline-derived CDR1 and CDR2 are LNHNV and YYDKDF (reference sequence). Unmatched junction bases numbered 9, after V lost 2 bases and J lost 0 bases. CDR3 residues: CATSRSRPGTSSYNEQFF. Here the CDR3 DNA reads TGTGCCACCAGCAGATCTCGCCCCGGGACTAGCTCCTACAATGAGCAGTTCTTC.

A few counts support this clonotype. This chain joins TRBV5-1 and TRBJ2-7, with 10 bases that match TRBD2. With V trimmed by 1 base and J by 2 bases, 12 bases remained unmatched. CDR1 SGHRS and CDR2 YFSETQ come from the germline V gene. This CDR3 has 18 residues. CDR3 sequence: CASSLRTSGGDRTYEQYF. DNA for the CDR3: TGCGCCAGCAGCTTGAGGACTAGCGGAGGGGACCGAACCTACGAGCAGTACTTC.

This clonotype was counted only a few times. The chain is built from TRBV20-1 and TRBJ2-3; 7 bases match TRBD1. The V gene's germline CDR1 is DFQATT and CDR2 SNEGSKA (reference sequence). The junction had 9 bases not matched to a gene; V was cut back by 5 bases and J by 4 bases. The CDR3 runs to 14 residues. DNA for the CDR3: TGCAGTGCTTCGCCCATCACAGGGGCAGATACGCAGTATTTT. Its translation: CSASPITGADTQYF.

The chain carries TRBV5-6 and TRBJ2-6; D remains unclear. Germline values: CDR1 SGHDT, CDR2 YYEEEE. V lost 6 bases and J 4 bases, leaving 14 bases between the germline ends. There are 15 residues in the CDR3. CDR3 DNA: TGTGCCAGCACCCGTCATCTCTCCGGGGCCAACGTCCTGACTTTC. As protein: CASTRHLSGANVLTF.

This clonotype was counted between two and nine times. The gene calls are TRBV11-2 and TRBJ2-5, with D possibly TRBD1 on 6 matching bases. The CDR3 is 14 residues long. Looked up from germline, CDR1 is SGHAT and CDR2 is FQNNGV. Trimming cost V 0 bases and J 6 bases, with 11 bases left between them. The CDR3 protein is CASSLDLQGQTQYF. CDR3 in DNA: TGTGCCAGCAGCTTAGACTTACAGGGACAGACCCAGTACTTC. The full variable domain, with the rest looked up from reference TRBV11-2 and TRBJ2-5, is EAGVAQSPRYKIIEKRQSVAFWCNPISGHATLYWYQQILGQGPKLLIQFQNNGVVDDSQLPKDRFSAERLKGVDSTLKIQPAKLEDSAVYLCASSLDLQGQTQYFGPGTRLLVL.

This clonotype was found many times. The rearrangement links TRBV12-3 or TRBV12-4 to TRBJ1-1; possibly TRBD1 for D (5 bases). The CDR3 is 13 residues long. V was trimmed by 3 bases and J by 1 base, leaving 6 bases between them. The CDR3 DNA reads as TGTGCCAGCAGTTTCACAGGGAACACTGAAGCTTTCTTT. Translating it yields CASSFTGNTEAFF.

The chain links TRBV6-4 to TRBJ2-1; TRBD2 matches at 8 bases. There are 15 residues in the CDR3. CDR1 is MRHNA, CDR2 SNTAGT, per germline. Trimming cost V 11 bases and J 4 bases; bases outside gene matches: 13. The CDR3 sequence: CAGGPQRERYNEQFF. The DNA for the CDR3 is TGTGCCGGAGGCCCACAGCGGGAGAGGTACAATGAGCAGTTCTTC.

J is TRBJ2-2 and V is TRBV29-1, with a tentative D call TRBD1 (6 bases). This CDR3 comprises 14 residues. Germline CDR1 SQVTM, CDR2 ANQGSEA. The V end was cut by 5 bases, the J end by 1 base, with 11 bases between. The CDR3 region is CSVLQGLNTGELFF. In DNA, the CDR3 is TGCAGCGTTCTACAGGGCCTGAACACCGGGGAGCTGTTTTTT.

The chain couples TRBV9 to TRBJ2-1; D possibly corresponds to TRBD1 (6 bases). Trimming left V 3 bases short and J 2 bases short, with 18 bases between. Per the germline V gene, CDR1 is SGDLS and CDR2 is YYNGEE. The CDR3 spans 17 residues. Here the CDR3 DNA reads TGTGCCAGCAGCGCCCCGAAGGGGGACCTCGCCTACAATGAGCAGTTCTTC. It encodes CASSAPKGDLAYNEQFF.

The chain employs TRBV19 and TRBJ2-1, with 11 positions matching TRBD2. The CDR3 is 16 amino acids. Germline V CDR1 and CDR2: LNHDA, SQIVND (reference sequence). Trimming cost V 5 bases and J 3 bases; bases outside gene matches: 6. The CDR3 coding sequence is TGTGCCAGTAGTCTGTTAGCGGGAGGGTTCTACAATGAGCAGTTCTTC. It specifies CASSLLAGGFYNEQFF. Complete variable domain (other parts from reference TRBV19 and TRBJ2-1): DGGITQSPKYLFRKEGQNVTLSCEQNLNHDAMYWYRQDPGQGLRLIYYSQIVNDFQKGDIAEGYSVSREKKESFPLTVTSAQKNPTAFYLCASSLLAGGFYNEQFFGPGTRLTVL.

This chain joins TRBV3-1 and TRBJ2-7; 8 nucleotides align to TRBD2. The V gene end was trimmed by 4 bases and the J gene end by 4 bases; junction bases not matched to a gene: 6. The CDR3 covers 14 residues. Germline V gene sequence: CDR1 LGHDT, CDR2 YNNKEL (reference sequence). The CDR3: CASSRLAKRYEQYF. The DNA of the CDR3 is TGTGCCAGCAGCCGACTAGCGAAAAGGTACGAGCAGTACTTC.

This clonotype was observed a handful of times. The chain couples TRBV5-6 to TRBJ1-1; no reliable D call. The CDR3 is 13 amino acids. Trimming stripped 1 base from V and 10 bases from J, with 14 bases between. The germline V gene encodes CDR1 SGHDT and CDR2 YYEEEE. The CDR3 bases are TGTGCCAGCAGCTTGAGGGAGCACCATTCAGCTTTCTTT. It specifies CASSLREHHSAFF.

This clonotype was detected a few times. This chain uses TRBV6-1 with TRBJ2-1; no clear D. The CDR3 runs 13 residues. The germline V and J ends were trimmed by 6 bases and 15 bases, with 21 bases remaining between them. Per germline, CDR1 MNHNS and CDR2 SASEGT. CDR3 sequence: CASSKNPADLPFF. The DNA for the CDR3 is TGTGCCAGCAGCAAAAACCCGGCGGATCTCCCGTTCTTC.

The table lists this clonotype with many counts. The chain employs TRBV11-2 and TRBJ2-5; 7 nucleotides line up with TRBD2. V lost 3 bases, J lost 4 bases, and 8 bases stayed unmatched. Germline CDR1 reads SGHAT; CDR2 reads FQNNGV. This CDR3 comprises 15 residues. The CDR3 loop reads CASSFGLADLETQYF. DNA for the CDR3: TGTGCCAGCAGCTTTGGCCTAGCGGACTTAGAGACCCAGTACTTC.

V is TRBV3-1 and J is TRBJ1-4; D remains ambiguous. Germline V gene sequence: CDR1 LGHDT, CDR2 YNNKEL (reference sequence). Trimming cost V 10 bases and J 0 bases, with 21 bases left between them. This CDR3 region has 17 residues. The CDR3 here is CATTQNPTATTNEKLFF. The CDR3 DNA follows: TGTGCCACCACCCAAAATCCCACAGCTACAACTAATGAAAAACTGTTTTTT.

This rearrangement joins TRBV6-5 to TRBJ2-2; no definite D call. Trimming took 2 bases from V and 3 from J, leaving 4 bases between them. Looked up from germline, CDR1 is MNHEY and CDR2 is SVGAGI. This CDR3 has 13 amino acids. As DNA, the CDR3 is TGTGCCAGCAGTTACGGGTACACCGGGGAGCTGTTTTTT. Its protein product is CASSYGYTGELFF.

This clonotype was seen more than once but under ten times. This chain uses TRBV20-1 with TRBJ2-1; 10 bases map to TRBD2. The CDR3 is made up of 13 amino acids. V dropped 6 bases and J dropped 7; count of bases not matched to a gene: 6. Germline V gene sequence: CDR1 DFQATT, CDR2 SNEGSKA (reference sequence). The DNA of the CDR3 is TGCAGTGCATCGGGACTAGCGAATAATGAGCAGTTCTTC. It is translated as CSASGLANNEQFF.

This clonotype was observed a handful of times. The CDR3: CASSPTTGFQETQYF. The CDR3, as DNA: TGTGCCAGCAGCCCCACGACAGGGTTCCAAGAGACCCAGTACTTC. J is TRBJ2-5 and V is TRBV5-4, with 7 bases fitting TRBD1. The CDR3 is 15 residues long. V shed 4 bases, J shed 1 base, and the junction held 7 bases outside the gene matches. The germline gives CDR1 SGHNT, CDR2 YYREEE (reference sequence).

The V gene is TRBV9, the J gene TRBJ2-7; D may be TRBD2 (5 bases). Germline V gene lookup returns CDR1 SGDLS and CDR2 YYNGEE. The V gene lost 0 bases and the J gene lost 2 bases, with 9 bases spanning the gap. The CDR3 runs 14 residues. The CDR3 spells CASSVGGAPYEQYF. The DNA for the CDR3 is TGTGCCAGCAGCGTAGGGGGAGCCCCCTACGAGCAGTACTTC.

This clonotype occurred many times. The chain is built from TRBV28 and TRBJ2-7; TRBD1 matches 8 bases. V shed 7 bases, J shed 3 bases, and the junction held 20 bases outside the gene matches. This CDR3 region has 18 residues. In germline, CDR1 is MDHEN, CDR2 SYDVKM. The CDR3 loop reads CASNIESIEGTGGYEQYF. The CDR3 coding sequence is TGTGCCAGCAATATTGAAAGTATCGAAGGAACAGGGGGCTACGAGCAGTACTTC.

Here the CDR3 reads CASSLMFSGSSDTQYF. CDR3 in DNA: TGTGCCAGCAGCTTGATGTTTAGCGGGAGTTCGGATACGCAGTATTTT. The gene calls are TRBV7-2 and TRBJ2-3; TRBD2 matches 9 bases. The J segment lost 6 bases and the V segment lost 3 bases, leaving 10 bases of the junction unmatched. The CDR3 runs 16 residues. Germline V CDR1 and CDR2: SGHTA, FQGNSA.

The chain is built from TRBV6-4 and TRBJ2-3; D gene ambiguous. The CDR3 runs to 13 residues. Germline assignment: CDR1 MRHNA and CDR2 SNTAGT. Trimming shortened V by 2 bases and J by 2 bases, and 5 bases separated the two germline ends. In DNA, the CDR3 is TGTGCCAGCAGTGACAGGGCCACAGATACGCAGTATTTT. Encoded protein: CASSDRATDTQYF.